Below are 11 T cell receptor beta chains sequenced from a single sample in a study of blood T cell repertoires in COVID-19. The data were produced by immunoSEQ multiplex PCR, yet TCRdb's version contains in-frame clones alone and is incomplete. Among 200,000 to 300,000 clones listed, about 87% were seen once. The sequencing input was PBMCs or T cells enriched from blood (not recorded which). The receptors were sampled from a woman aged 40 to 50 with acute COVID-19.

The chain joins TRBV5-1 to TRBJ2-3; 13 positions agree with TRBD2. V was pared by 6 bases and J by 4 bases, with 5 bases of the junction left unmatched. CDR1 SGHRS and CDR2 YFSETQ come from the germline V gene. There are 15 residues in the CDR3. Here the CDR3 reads CASKRLAGGADTQYF. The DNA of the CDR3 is TGCGCCAGCAAAAGACTAGCGGGAGGAGCAGATACGCAGTATTTT.

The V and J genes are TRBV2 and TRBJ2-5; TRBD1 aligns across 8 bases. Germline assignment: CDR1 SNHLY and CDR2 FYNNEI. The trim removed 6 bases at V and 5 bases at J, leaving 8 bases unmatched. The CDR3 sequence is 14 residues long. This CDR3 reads CASSVDRAAETQYF. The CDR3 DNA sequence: TGTGCCAGCAGCGTGGACAGGGCTGCGGAGACCCAGTACTTC.

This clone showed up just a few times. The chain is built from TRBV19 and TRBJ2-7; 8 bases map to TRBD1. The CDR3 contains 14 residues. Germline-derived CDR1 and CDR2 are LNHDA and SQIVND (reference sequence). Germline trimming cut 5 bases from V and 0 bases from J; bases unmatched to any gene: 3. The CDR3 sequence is CASSDRGSSYEQYF. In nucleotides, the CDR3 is TGTGCCAGTAGTGACAGGGGAAGCTCCTACGAGCAGTACTTC. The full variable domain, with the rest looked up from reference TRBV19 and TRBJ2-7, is DGGITQSPKYLFRKEGQNVTLSCEQNLNHDAMYWYRQDPGQGLRLIYYSQIVNDFQKGDIAEGYSVSREKKESFPLTVTSAQKNPTAFYLCASSDRGSSYEQYFGPGTRLTVT.

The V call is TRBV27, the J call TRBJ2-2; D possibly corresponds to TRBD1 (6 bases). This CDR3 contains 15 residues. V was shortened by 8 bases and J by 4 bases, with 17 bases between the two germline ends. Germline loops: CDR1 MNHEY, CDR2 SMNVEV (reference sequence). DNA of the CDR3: TGTGCCAGCTCTAGTTGGGGGCAGGGCACCGGGGAGCTGTTTTTT. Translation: CASSSWGQGTGELFF.

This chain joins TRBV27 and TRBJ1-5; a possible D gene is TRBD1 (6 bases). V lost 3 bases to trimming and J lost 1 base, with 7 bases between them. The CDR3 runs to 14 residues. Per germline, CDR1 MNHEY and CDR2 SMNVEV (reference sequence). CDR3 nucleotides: TGTGCCAGCAGTTTGCAGGGGAGCAATCAGCCCCAGCATTTT. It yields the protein CASSLQGSNQPQHF.

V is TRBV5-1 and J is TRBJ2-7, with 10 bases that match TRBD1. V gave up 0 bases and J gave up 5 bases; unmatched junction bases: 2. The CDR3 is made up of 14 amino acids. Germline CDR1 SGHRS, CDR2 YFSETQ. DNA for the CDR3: TGCGCCAGCAGCTTGGGGACAGGGGGGGACGAGCAGTACGTC. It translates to CASSLGTGGDEQYV.

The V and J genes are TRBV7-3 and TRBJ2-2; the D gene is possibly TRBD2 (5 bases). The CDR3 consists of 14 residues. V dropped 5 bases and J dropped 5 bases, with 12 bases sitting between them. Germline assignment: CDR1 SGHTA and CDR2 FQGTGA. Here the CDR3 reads CASSLGVRTGELFF. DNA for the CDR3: TGTGCCAGCAGCCTCGGGGTGAGGACCGGGGAGCTGTTTTTT.

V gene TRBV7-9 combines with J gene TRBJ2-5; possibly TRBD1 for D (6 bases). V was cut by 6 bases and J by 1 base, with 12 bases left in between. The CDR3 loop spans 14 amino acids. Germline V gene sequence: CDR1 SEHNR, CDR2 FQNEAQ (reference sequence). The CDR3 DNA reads TGTGCCAGCAGACCAGGACAGCCCCAAGAGACCCAGTACTTC. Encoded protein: CASRPGQPQETQYF.

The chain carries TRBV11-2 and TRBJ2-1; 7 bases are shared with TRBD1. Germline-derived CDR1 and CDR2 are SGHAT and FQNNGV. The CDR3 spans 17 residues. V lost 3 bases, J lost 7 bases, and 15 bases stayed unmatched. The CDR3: CASSLGVTDRDRNEQFF. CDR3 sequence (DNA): TGTGCCAGCAGCTTGGGTGTAACTGACAGGGATAGGAATGAGCAGTTCTTC.

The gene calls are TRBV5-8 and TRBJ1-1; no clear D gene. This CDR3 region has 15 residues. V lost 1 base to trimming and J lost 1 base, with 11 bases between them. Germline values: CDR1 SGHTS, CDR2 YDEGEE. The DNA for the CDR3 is TGTGCCAGCAGCTTGCGAACGGGGAGGAACACTGAAGCTTTCTTT. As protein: CASSLRTGRNTEAFF.

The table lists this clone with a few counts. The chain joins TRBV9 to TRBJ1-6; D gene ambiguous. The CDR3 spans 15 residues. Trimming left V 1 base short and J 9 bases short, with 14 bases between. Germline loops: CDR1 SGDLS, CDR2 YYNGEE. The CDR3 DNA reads TGTGCCAGCAGCGTATCTGAACCCGGCGGTTCACCCCTCCACTTT. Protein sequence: CASSVSEPGGSPLHF.